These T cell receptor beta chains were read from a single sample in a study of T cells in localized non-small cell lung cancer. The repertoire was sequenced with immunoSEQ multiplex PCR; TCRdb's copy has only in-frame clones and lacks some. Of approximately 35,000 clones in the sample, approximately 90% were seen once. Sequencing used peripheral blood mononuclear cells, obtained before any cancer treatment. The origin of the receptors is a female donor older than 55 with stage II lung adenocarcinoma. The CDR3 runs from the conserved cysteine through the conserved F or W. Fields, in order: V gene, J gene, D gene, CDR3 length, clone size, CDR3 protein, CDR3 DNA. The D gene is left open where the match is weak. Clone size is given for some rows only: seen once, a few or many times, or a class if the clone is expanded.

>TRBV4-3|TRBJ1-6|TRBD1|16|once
CASSQEKGQGVSPLHF
TGCGCCAGCAGCCAAGAGAAGGGACAGGGGGTTTCACCCCTCCACTTT
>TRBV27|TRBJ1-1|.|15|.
CASSLRQKGNTEAFF
TGTGCCAGCAGTTTAAGGCAGAAAGGGAACACTGAAGCTTTCTTT
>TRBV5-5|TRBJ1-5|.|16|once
CASSRDTGGSNQPQHF
TGTGCCAGCAGCCGCGACACGGGTGGAAGCAATCAGCCCCAGCATTTT
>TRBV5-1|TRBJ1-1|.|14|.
CASSWEDLNTEAFF
TGCGCCAGCAGCTGGGAGGATTTGAACACTGAAGCTTTCTTT
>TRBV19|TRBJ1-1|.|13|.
CASSMKDVAEAFF
TGTGCCAGTAGTATGAAAGACGTGGCTGAAGCTTTCTTT
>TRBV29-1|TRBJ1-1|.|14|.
CSVAAGSKDTEAFF
TGCAGCGTTGCTGCAGGGAGCAAGGACACTGAAGCTTTCTTT
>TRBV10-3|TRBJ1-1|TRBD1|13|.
CAIRGQVDTEAFF
TGTGCCATCAGGGGACAGGTGGACACTGAAGCTTTCTTT
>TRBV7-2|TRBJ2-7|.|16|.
CASSLNLPAGLYEQYF
TGTGCCAGCAGCTTAAATCTCCCCGCAGGGCTTTACGAGCAGTACTTC
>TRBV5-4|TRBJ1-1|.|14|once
CASSSPITNTEAFF
TGTGCCAGCAGCTCACCTATCACAAACACTGAAGCTTTCTTT
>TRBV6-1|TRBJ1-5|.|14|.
CASSRSGSNQPQHF
TGTGCCAGCAGCCGGTCTGGGAGCAATCAGCCCCAGCATTTT
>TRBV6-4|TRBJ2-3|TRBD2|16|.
CASSGTSGSQTDTQYF
TGTGCCAGCAGTGGGACTAGCGGGAGTCAGACAGATACGCAGTATTTT
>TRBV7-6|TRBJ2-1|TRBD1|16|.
CASSLSGTVGYNEQFF
TGTGCCAGCAGCTTGTCCGGGACAGTGGGATACAATGAGCAGTTCTTC
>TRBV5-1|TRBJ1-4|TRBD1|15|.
CASSLEGQGNEKLFF
TGCGCCAGCAGCTTGGAAGGACAGGGTAATGAAAAACTGTTTTTT
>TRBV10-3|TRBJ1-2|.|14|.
CAIKKVGSDYGYTF
TGTGCCATCAAAAAAGTAGGGAGCGACTATGGCTACACCTTC
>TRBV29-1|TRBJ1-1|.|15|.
CSVEGREQQNTEAFF
TGCAGCGTTGAAGGACGGGAGCAGCAGAACACTGAAGCTTTCTTT
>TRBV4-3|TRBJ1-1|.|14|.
CASSQDRAVTGTFF
TGCGCCAGCAGCCAAGATCGGGCAGTCACTGGAACTTTCTTT
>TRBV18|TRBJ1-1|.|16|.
CASSPPGRGIFTEAFF
TGTGCCAGCTCACCACCGGGACGGGGGATATTCACTGAAGCTTTCTTT
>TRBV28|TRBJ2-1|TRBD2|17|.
CASSSSGTSGPYNEQFF
TGTGCCAGCAGCAGTTCTGGGACTAGCGGTCCGTACAATGAGCAGTTCTTC
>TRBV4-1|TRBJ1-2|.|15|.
CASSQDYGGADGYTF
TGCGCCAGCAGCCAAGACTATGGGGGGGCTGATGGCTACACCTTC
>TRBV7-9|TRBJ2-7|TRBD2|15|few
CASSYISGRAYEQYF
TGTGCCAGCAGCTATATTAGCGGGAGGGCCTACGAGCAGTACTTC
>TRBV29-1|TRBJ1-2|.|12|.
CSVDLGAHGYTF
TGCAGCGTTGATTTGGGGGCACATGGCTACACCTTC
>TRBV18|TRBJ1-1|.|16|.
CASSPPGGRVNTEAFF
TGTGCCAGCTCACCACCGGGGGGGAGGGTGAACACTGAAGCTTTCTTT
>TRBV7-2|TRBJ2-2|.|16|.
CASSAQGIANTGELFF
TGTGCCAGCAGTGCCCAGGGGATCGCGAACACCGGGGAGCTGTTTTTT
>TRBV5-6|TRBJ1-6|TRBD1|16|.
CASSLIPQGAQSPLHF
TGTGCCAGCAGCTTGATTCCCCAGGGGGCGCAGTCACCCCTCCACTTT
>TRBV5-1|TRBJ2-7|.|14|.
CASSPLEMIYEQYF
TGCGCCAGCAGCCCCCTGGAGATGATCTACGAGCAGTACTTC
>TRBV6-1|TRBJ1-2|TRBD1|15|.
CASSEGTGGNYGYTF
TGTGCCAGCAGTGAAGGGACAGGAGGGAACTATGGCTACACCTTC
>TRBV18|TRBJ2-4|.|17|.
CASSPPDRMLAKNIQYF
TGTGCCAGCTCACCACCAGACAGGATGCTAGCCAAAAACATTCAGTACTTC
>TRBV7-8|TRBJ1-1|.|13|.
CASSLGGRTEAFF
TGTGCCAGCAGCTTAGGGGGTCGGACTGAAGCTTTCTTT
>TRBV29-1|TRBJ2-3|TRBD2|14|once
CSGGLAGSLDTQYF
TGCAGCGGAGGACTAGCGGGATCCTTGGATACGCAGTATTTT
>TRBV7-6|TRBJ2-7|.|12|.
CASSFGSNEQYF
TGTGCCAGCAGCTTTGGATCCAACGAGCAGTACTTC
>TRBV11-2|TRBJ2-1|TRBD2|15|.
CASSLLAGVYNEQFF
TGTGCCAGCAGCTTACTAGCGGGGGTCTACAATGAGCAGTTCTTC
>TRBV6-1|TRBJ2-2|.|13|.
CASSEASPGELFF
TGTGCCAGCAGTGAGGCTAGCCCCGGGGAGCTGTTTTTT
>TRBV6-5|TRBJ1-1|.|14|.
CASSFSPANTEAFF
TGTGCCAGCAGTTTCAGCCCCGCGAACACTGAAGCTTTCTTT
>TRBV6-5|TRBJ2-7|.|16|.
CASSYAGPDQVHEQYF
TGTGCCAGCAGTTATGCAGGGCCAGATCAAGTCCACGAGCAGTACTTC
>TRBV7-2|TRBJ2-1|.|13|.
CASSFPGPNEQFF
TGTGCCAGCAGCTTCCCCGGGCCCAATGAGCAGTTCTTC